The entry that follows covers one T cell receptor beta chain sequence. Template was genomic DNA; TCR beta CDR3 amplified in two multiplex PCR rounds. Round one of PCR was performed, and it used primers specific to each TRBV and TRBJ gene. TCRdb independently ran MiXCR on the multiplex PCR reads; one entry per CDR3 protein. The repertoire holds about 22,000 distinct CDR3 sequences, with roughly 40% as singletons. The data were taken from a study of prognosis after radiotherapy for stage I lung cancer. Trimming took 6 bases from V and 3 from J, leaving 15 bases between them. The CDR3 totals 14 residues.

Here the sequenced sample was PBMCs, taken before or after stereotactic body radiation therapy (not recorded which). The sequence was obtained from a donor over 45 with non-small cell lung cancer. The rearrangement links TRBV12-3 or TRBV12-4 to TRBJ2-7; D perhaps matches TRBD2 (5 bases). The CDR3 region has the DNA TGTGCCAGCAGCGTAACCACGGAGGACTACGAGCAGTACTTC. Translated, it gives CASSVTTEDYEQYF.